The next 24 T cell receptor beta chains were all read from a single sample in a study of T-cell reconstitution after alpha-beta-depleted transplantation in children. Unique molecular identifiers were incorporated when the TCRbeta library was constructed. TCRdb re-called the PCR reads with MiXCR, one entry per CDR3 protein. The sample contains about 460,000 distinct CDR3 sequences, under 15% of which appear only once. The sample was PBMCs from the stem cell graft donor, taken from the stem cell graft. These receptors were collected from a human donor who donated a stem cell graft to a child with combined immunodeficiency.

The table lists this clonotype with a few counts. The V gene is TRBV19, the J gene TRBJ2-1; D is undetermined. The germline CDR1 and CDR2 sequences are LNHDA and SQIVND (reference sequence). The CDR3 contains 18 residues. V shed 1 base and J shed 2 bases, with 18 bases lying between them. The CDR3 nucleotides read TGTGCCAGTAGTATAGTGGTAGTGGAAGGCCAGCCCTACAATGAGCAGTTCTTC. Translation: CASSIVVVEGQPYNEQFF. The full variable domain, rest sourced from reference TRBV19 and TRBJ2-1, is DGGITQSPKYLFRKEGQNVTLSCEQNLNHDAMYWYRQDPGQGLRLIYYSQIVNDFQKGDIAEGYSVSREKKESFPLTVTSAQKNPTAFYLCASSIVVVEGQPYNEQFFGPGTRLTVL.

The chain links TRBV10-3 to TRBJ2-1; 15 positions match TRBD2. The CDR3 covers 19 residues. CDR1 is ENHRY, CDR2 SYGVKD, per germline. V lost 5 bases and J lost 7; bases outside the gene matches: 15. The chain's CDR3 is CAISKPGLAGGSGGNEQFF. The CDR3 bases are TGTGCCATCAGTAAACCGGGACTAGCGGGAGGCAGCGGCGGGAATGAGCAGTTCTTC.

The chain has TRBV29-1 and TRBJ1-5; unclear D gene. Germline values: CDR1 SQVTM, CDR2 ANQGSEA. V shed 7 bases and J shed 13 bases, with 17 bases lying between them. This CDR3 contains 11 residues. This chain's CDR3 is CSALKGGLQHF. For the CDR3, the DNA is TGCAGCGCGTTAAAAGGCGGCCTGCAGCATTTT.

Details on this clonotype: It may be a read error: a sequence one base away is much more abundant. The V gene is TRBV7-9, the J gene TRBJ1-3; 7 nucleotides align to TRBD1. With V trimmed by 4 bases and J by 8 bases, 11 bases remained unmatched. CDR1 and CDR2 from the germline V gene are SEHNR and FQNEAQ (reference sequence). This CDR3 is built from 15 residues. CDR3 nucleotide sequence: TGTGCCAGCAGCTCCACACGCTACAGGGGTGACACCATATATTTT. Protein sequence: CASSSTRYRGDTIYF. Filled out from reference TRBV7-9 and TRBJ1-3, the complete variable domain reads DTGVSQNPRHKITKRGQNVTFRCDPISEHNRLYWYRQTLGQGPEFLTYFQNEAQLEKSRLLSDRFSAERPKGSFSTLEIQRTEQGDSAMYLCASSSTRYRGDTIYFGEGSWLTVV.

This clonotype was counted between two and nine times. V is TRBV10-3 and J is TRBJ1-1, with D unclear. This CDR3 has 12 amino acids. Germline values: CDR1 ENHRY, CDR2 SYGVKD. Trimming shortened V by 3 bases and J by 1 base, and 3 bases separated the two germline ends. The CDR3 is CAISEQNTEAFF. The CDR3 bases are TGTGCCATCAGTGAACAGAACACTGAAGCTTTCTTT.

The chain uses TRBV12-3 or TRBV12-4 and TRBJ1-1; no clear D. The CDR3 extends over 13 amino acids. The V gene lost 4 bases and the J gene lost 4 bases, with 10 bases spanning the gap. The CDR3 loop is CASSSLGSTEAFF. CDR3 in DNA: TGTGCCAGCAGTTCTCTGGGTTCCACTGAAGCTTTCTTT.

This chain links TRBV5-6 with TRBJ1-1, with unresolved D. The CDR3 length is 13 residues. Trimming took off 0 bases at V and 5 bases at J, with 8 bases between the two ends. The germline V gene encodes CDR1 SGHDT and CDR2 YYEEEE. CDR3 DNA sequence: TGTGCCAGCAGCTTGGAACGGGTAACTGAAGCTTTCTTT. It specifies CASSLERVTEAFF.

The chain joins TRBV7-8 to TRBJ2-2; the D gene could be TRBD1 or TRBD2 (5 bases each). V shed 5 bases and J shed 1 base, with 14 bases lying between them. Germline CDR1 reads SGHVS; CDR2 reads FQNEAQ. There are 16 residues in the CDR3. CDR3 amino acids: CASSQRMGENTGELFF. The CDR3 DNA reads TGTGCCAGCAGCCAGAGGATGGGGGAGAACACCGGGGAGCTGTTTTTT.

This clonotype was picked up a small number of times. A read error may be the cause here, since a much bigger clone is one base away. This chain connects TRBV25-1 to TRBJ2-7; D uncertain. CDR3 length: 14 amino acids. Germline CDR1 and CDR2: MGHDK and SYGVNS. CDR3 amino acids: CPSSESDGPYEQYF. CDR3 DNA sequence: TGTCCCAGCAGTGAATCGGACGGACCCTACGAGCAGTACTTC.

This rearrangement joins TRBV6-1 to TRBJ2-5, with D perhaps assigned TRBD1 or TRBD2 (6 bases each). The V end was cut by 6 bases, the J end by 1 base, with 21 bases between. Germline V lookup: CDR1 MNHNS, CDR2 SASEGT. The CDR3 is 17 residues long. The CDR3, as DNA: TGTGCCAGCAGCCGACCAAGGGGGGTGGGAGGCCAAGAGACCCAGTACTTC. Translated: CASSRPRGVGGQETQYF.

This clonotype was recorded at least ten times. The V call is TRBV29-1, the J call TRBJ2-7; weak D call: TRBD2 (6 bases). The CDR3 sequence is 14 residues long. V was cut by 8 bases and J by 5 bases, with 22 bases left in between. CDR1 SQVTM and CDR2 ANQGSEA come from the germline V gene. The CDR3 loop is CSISSRDGSDEQYF. The CDR3 region has the DNA TGCAGCATCTCAAGCCGGGACGGGAGCGACGAGCAGTACTTC.

The CDR3 protein is CASSQLRQGLIEQYF. The CDR3 DNA sequence: TGTGCCAGCAGCCAATTAAGACAGGGCCTGATCGAGCAGTACTTC. The V call is TRBV14, the J call TRBJ2-7; TRBD1 agrees at 7 bases. This CDR3 contains 15 residues. V dropped 2 bases and J dropped 6; count of bases not matched to a gene: 10. Germline CDR1 SGHDN, CDR2 FVKESK.

The chain has TRBV15 and TRBJ2-3; no definite D call. This CDR3 comprises 12 residues. V was shortened by 8 bases and J by 0 bases, with 6 bases between the two germline ends. The germline V gene encodes CDR1 LNHNV and CDR2 YYDKDF (reference sequence). Here the CDR3 reads CATASSTDTQYF. CDR3 DNA: TGTGCCACCGCTTCTAGCACAGATACGCAGTATTTT.

In this sample, this clonotype turned up a few times. The chain employs TRBV12-3 or TRBV12-4 and TRBJ1-3; 9 nucleotides align to TRBD1. V lost 4 bases to trimming and J lost 4 bases; unmatched junction nucleotides: 5. This CDR3 is built from 15 residues. The CDR3 loop is CASSSRDREGNTIYF. The CDR3 nucleotides read TGTGCCAGCAGTTCCCGGGACAGGGAAGGAAACACCATATATTTT.

J is TRBJ2-1 and V is TRBV7-9, with D perhaps matching TRBD2 (5 bases). V was pared by 5 bases and J by 5 bases, with 19 bases between. Germline CDR1 reads SEHNR; CDR2 reads FQNEAQ (reference sequence). This CDR3 is built from 16 residues. The CDR3 DNA follows: TGTGCCAGCAGCCGTGAACCCATGGACTTTAACAATGAGCAGTTCTTC. Its protein product is CASSREPMDFNNEQFF. The entire variable domain, with the rest obtained from reference TRBV7-9 and TRBJ2-1, is as follows: DTGVSQNPRHKITKRGQNVTFRCDPISEHNRLYWYRQTLGQGPEFLTYFQNEAQLEKSRLLSDRFSAERPKGSFSTLEIQRTEQGDSAMYLCASSREPMDFNNEQFFGPGTRLTVL.

The table lists this clonotype with many counts. The V call is TRBV29-1, the J call TRBJ1-1, with D possibly TRBD1 on 5 matching bases. The V gene lost 5 bases and the J gene lost 1 base, with 14 bases spanning the gap. This CDR3 is 14 amino acids long. CDR1 SQVTM and CDR2 ANQGSEA come from the germline V gene. CDR3 protein: CSVLRGSGNTEAFF. The CDR3 nucleotides are TGCAGCGTTTTAAGGGGCTCGGGGAACACTGAAGCTTTCTTT.

The V call is TRBV5-6, the J call TRBJ2-5; 9 bases fit TRBD1. Trimming cost V 4 bases and J 3 bases; bases outside gene matches: 7. The CDR3 is 15 residues long. Per germline, CDR1 SGHDT and CDR2 YYEEEE. The CDR3, as DNA: TGTGCCAGCAGCCGGCGACAGGGGGGGAAAGAGACCCAGTACTTC. Its translation is CASSRRQGGKETQYF. Full variable domain (missing parts from reference TRBV5-6 and TRBJ2-5): DAGVTQSPTHLIKTRGQQVTLRCSPKSGHDTVSWYQQALGQGPQFIFQYYEEEERQRGNFPDRFSGHQFPNYSSELNVNALLLGDSALYLCASSRRQGGKETQYFGPGTRLLVL.

This clonotype was seen a single time. The chain uses TRBV10-3 and TRBJ1-3; 8 bases are shared with TRBD1. V shed 0 bases and J 4 bases; nucleotides not matched to a gene: 14. CDR3 size: 19 residues. Germline V gene sequence: CDR1 ENHRY, CDR2 SYGVKD. This CDR3 reads CAISESGAKDRDVGNTIYF. CDR3 DNA sequence: TGTGCCATCAGTGAGTCAGGCGCAAAGGACAGGGATGTCGGAAACACCATATATTTT.

The chain uses TRBV6-5 and TRBJ1-2; possibly TRBD1 for D (5 bases). Germline CDR1 MNHEY, CDR2 SVGAGI. The CDR3 is made up of 15 amino acids. V lost 1 base to trimming and J lost 3 bases, with 12 bases between them. CDR3 loop: CASSYFARGDYGYTF. As DNA, the CDR3 is TGTGCCAGCAGTTACTTCGCGAGGGGAGACTATGGCTACACCTTC.

This clonotype was counted between two and nine times. The chain joins TRBV7-1 to TRBJ2-1, with 8 nucleotides matching TRBD2. TRBV7-1 is classed as an ORF, of uncertain function. The CDR3 extends over 15 amino acids. Losses at the gene ends were 3 bases for V and 2 bases for J; bases not matched to a gene: 3. Written as DNA, the CDR3 is TGTGCCAGCAGCTCCCGGGAGGGCACCTACAATGAGCAGTTCTTC. This gives the protein CASSSREGTYNEQFF.

This clonotype was counted at least ten times. V is TRBV29-1 and J is TRBJ2-3; 9 positions match TRBD2. Germline assignment: CDR1 SQVTM and CDR2 ANQGSEA. This CDR3 is 14 amino acids long. V dropped 6 bases and J dropped 7; count of bases not matched to a gene: 11. Here the CDR3 DNA reads TGCAGCGTGGGTCAGGCGGGGGGGCCAAATACGCAGTATTTT. Its translation: CSVGQAGGPNTQYF.

This clonotype was recorded once. The rearrangement links TRBV5-4 to TRBJ2-3; D not certain. The germline V gene encodes CDR1 SGHNT and CDR2 YYREEE (reference sequence). Trimming took off 5 bases at V and 3 bases at J, with 13 bases between the two ends. The CDR3 runs to 14 residues. DNA of the CDR3: TGTGCCAGCAGGAAGGGCACTGCGACAGATACGCAGTATTTT. Encoded protein: CASRKGTATDTQYF.

This clonotype was detected a few times. The V gene is TRBV6-1, the J gene TRBJ2-6; perhaps TRBD1 as D (6 bases). From germline, CDR1 is MNHNS and CDR2 SASEGT. V was cut by 3 bases and J by 4 bases, with 13 bases left in between. This CDR3 region has 16 residues. The DNA of the CDR3 is TGTGCCAGCAGTGACATAAGGGGGACGGGGGCCAACGTCCTGACTTTC. This encodes CASSDIRGTGANVLTF.

This clonotype was seen many times. The chain has TRBV9 and TRBJ2-5, with 11 bases matching TRBD1. V lost 2 bases to trimming and J lost 2 bases; unmatched junction nucleotides: 5. The germline gives CDR1 SGDLS, CDR2 YYNGEE. The CDR3 loop spans 16 amino acids. The CDR3 loop is CASSVGGTGGQETQYF. Written as DNA, the CDR3 is TGTGCCAGCAGCGTCGGGGGGACAGGGGGGCAAGAGACCCAGTACTTC.